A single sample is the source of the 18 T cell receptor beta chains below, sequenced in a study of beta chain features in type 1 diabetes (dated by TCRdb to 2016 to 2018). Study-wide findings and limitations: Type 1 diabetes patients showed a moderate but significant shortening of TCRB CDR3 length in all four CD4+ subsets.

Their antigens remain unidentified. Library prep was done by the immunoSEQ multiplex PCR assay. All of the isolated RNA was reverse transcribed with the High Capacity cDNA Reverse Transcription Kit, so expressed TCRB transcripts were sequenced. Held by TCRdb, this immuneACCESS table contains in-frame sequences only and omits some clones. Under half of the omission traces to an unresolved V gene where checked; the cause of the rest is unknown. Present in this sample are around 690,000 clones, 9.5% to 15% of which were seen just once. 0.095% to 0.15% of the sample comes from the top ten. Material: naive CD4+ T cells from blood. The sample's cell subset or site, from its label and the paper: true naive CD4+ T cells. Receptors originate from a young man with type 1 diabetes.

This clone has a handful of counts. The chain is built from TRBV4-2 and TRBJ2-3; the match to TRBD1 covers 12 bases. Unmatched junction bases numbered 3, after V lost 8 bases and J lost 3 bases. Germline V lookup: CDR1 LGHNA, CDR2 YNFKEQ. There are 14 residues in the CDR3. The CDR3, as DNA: TGTGCCAGCCGGGACAGGGGGCTGACAGATACGCAGTATTTT. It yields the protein CASRDRGLTDTQYF.

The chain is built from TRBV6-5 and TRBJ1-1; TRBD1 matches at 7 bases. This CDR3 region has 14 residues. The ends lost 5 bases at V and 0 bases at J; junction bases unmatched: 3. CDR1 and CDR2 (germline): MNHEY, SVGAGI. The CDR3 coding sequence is TGTGCCAGCAGTCGACAGGGACTGAACACTGAAGCTTTCTTT. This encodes CASSRQGLNTEAFF.

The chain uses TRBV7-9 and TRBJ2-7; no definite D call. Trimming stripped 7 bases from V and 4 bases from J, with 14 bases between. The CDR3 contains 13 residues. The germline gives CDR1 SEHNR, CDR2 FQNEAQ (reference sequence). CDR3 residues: CASTSSEEYEQYF. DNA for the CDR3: TGTGCCAGCACATCTAGTGAGGAGTACGAGCAGTACTTC.

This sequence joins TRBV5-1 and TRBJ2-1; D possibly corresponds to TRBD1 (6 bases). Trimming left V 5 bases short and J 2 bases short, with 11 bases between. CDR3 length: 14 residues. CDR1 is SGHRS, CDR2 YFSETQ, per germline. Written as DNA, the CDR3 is TGCGCCAGCAGTCCGGACAGTACCTACAATGAGCAGTTCTTC. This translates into CASSPDSTYNEQFF.

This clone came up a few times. CDR3 region: CASRTNRFSETQYF. In DNA, the CDR3 is TGTGCCAGCAGAACTAATAGGTTTTCAGAGACCCAGTACTTC. V and J are TRBV5-7 and TRBJ2-5; no clear D. TRBV5-7 has ORF status, its function being uncertain. This CDR3 comprises 14 residues. The V end was cut by 5 bases, the J end by 4 bases, with 15 bases between.

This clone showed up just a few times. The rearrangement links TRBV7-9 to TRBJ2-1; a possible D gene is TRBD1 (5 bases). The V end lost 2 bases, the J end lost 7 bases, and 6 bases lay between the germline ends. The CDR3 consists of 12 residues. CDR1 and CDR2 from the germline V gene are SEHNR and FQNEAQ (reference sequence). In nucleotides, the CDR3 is TGTGCCAGCAGCTTAAAGGGGAATGAGCAGTTCTTC. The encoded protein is CASSLKGNEQFF.

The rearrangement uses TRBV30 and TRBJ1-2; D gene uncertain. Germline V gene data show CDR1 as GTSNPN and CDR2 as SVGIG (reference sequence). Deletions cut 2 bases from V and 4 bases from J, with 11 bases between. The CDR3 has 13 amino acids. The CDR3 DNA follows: TGTGCCTGGAGTTTAAGTTTGGGCTATGGCTACACCTTC. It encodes CAWSLSLGYGYTF. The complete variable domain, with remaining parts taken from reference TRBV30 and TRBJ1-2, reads SQTIHQWPATLVQPVGSPLSLECTVEGTSNPNLYWYRQAAGRGLQLLFYSVGIGQISSEVPQNLSASRPQDRQFILSSKKLLLSDSGFYLCAWSLSLGYGYTFGSGTRLTVV.

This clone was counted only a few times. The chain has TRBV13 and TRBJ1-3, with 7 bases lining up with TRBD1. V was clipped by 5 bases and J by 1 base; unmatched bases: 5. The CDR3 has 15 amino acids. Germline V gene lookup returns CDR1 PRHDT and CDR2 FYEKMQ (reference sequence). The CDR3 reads CASSLQTGSGNTIYF. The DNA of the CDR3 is TGTGCCAGCAGCCTCCAGACAGGGTCTGGAAACACCATATATTTT.

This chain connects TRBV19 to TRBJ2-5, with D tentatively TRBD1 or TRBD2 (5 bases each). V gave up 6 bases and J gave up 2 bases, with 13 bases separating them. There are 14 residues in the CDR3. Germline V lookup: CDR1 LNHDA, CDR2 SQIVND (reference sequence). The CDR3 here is CASSPGTAQETQYF. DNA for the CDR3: TGTGCCAGTAGCCCGGGGACGGCGCAAGAGACCCAGTACTTC. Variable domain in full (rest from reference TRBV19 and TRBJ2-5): DGGITQSPKYLFRKEGQNVTLSCEQNLNHDAMYWYRQDPGQGLRLIYYSQIVNDFQKGDIAEGYSVSREKKESFPLTVTSAQKNPTAFYLCASSPGTAQETQYFGPGTRLLVL.

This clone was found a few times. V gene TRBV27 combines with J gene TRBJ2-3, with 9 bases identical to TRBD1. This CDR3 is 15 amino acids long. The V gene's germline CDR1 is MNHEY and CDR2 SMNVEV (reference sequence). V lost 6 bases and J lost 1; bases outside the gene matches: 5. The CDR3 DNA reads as TGTGCCAGCAGCCCGGACAGGGGACGCACAGATACGCAGTATTTT. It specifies CASSPDRGRTDTQYF.

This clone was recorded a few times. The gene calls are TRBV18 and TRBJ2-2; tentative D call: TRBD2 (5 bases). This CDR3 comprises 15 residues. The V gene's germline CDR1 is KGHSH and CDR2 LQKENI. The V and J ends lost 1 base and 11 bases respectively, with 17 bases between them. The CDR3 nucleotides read TGTGCCAGCTCACCACGGGGAGAAGAGGGATCAGAGCTGTTTTTT. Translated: CASSPRGEEGSELFF.

The CDR3 DNA reads TGTGCCAGCAGCGTAGGTCCCAATCATGAAAAACTGTTTTTT. Residues: CASSVGPNHEKLFF. The V gene is TRBV9, the J gene TRBJ1-4; D call uncertain. Per the germline V gene, CDR1 is SGDLS and CDR2 is YYNGEE. V was clipped by 0 bases and J by 6 bases, with 9 bases between them. This CDR3 region has 14 residues.

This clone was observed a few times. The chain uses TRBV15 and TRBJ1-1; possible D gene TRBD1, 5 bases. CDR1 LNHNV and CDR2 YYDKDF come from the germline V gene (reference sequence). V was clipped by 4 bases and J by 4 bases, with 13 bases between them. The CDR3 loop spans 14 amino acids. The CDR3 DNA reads TGTGCCACCAGCATATTCAGGGAAGGCACTGAAGCTTTCTTT. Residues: CATSIFREGTEAFF.

The DNA for the CDR3 is TGTGCCAGCAGCGCGACGGTCCGCAATCAGCCCCAGCATTTT. As protein: CASSATVRNQPQHF. This sequence joins TRBV2 and TRBJ1-5, with D hard to call. The CDR3 consists of 14 residues. V was pared by 6 bases and J by 2 bases, with 11 bases between. In germline, CDR1 is SNHLY, CDR2 FYNNEI.

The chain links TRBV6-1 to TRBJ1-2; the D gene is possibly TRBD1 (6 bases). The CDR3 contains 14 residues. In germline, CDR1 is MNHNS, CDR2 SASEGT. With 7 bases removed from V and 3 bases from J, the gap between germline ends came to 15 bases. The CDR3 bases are TGTGCCAGCAATACAGGGATGGCCTACTATGGCTACACCTTC. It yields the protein CASNTGMAYYGYTF.

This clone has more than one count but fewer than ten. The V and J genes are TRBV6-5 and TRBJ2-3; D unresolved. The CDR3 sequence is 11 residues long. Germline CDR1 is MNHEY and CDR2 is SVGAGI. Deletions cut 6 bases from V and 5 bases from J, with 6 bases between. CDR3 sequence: CASRGRDTQYF. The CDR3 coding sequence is TGTGCCAGCAGGGGCCGAGATACGCAGTATTTT.

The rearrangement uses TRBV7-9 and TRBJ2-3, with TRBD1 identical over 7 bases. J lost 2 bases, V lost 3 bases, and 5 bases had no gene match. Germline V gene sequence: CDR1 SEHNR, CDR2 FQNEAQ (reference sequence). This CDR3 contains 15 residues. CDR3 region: CASSLRQGYTDTQYF. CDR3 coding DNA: TGTGCCAGCAGCTTGAGACAGGGATACACAGATACGCAGTATTTT.

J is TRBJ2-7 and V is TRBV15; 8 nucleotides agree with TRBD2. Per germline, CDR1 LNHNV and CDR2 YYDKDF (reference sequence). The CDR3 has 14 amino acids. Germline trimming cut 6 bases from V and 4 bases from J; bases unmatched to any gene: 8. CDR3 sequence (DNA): TGTGCCACCAGGTTCGGCGGGGGGATGTACGAGCAGTACTTC. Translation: CATRFGGGMYEQYF.